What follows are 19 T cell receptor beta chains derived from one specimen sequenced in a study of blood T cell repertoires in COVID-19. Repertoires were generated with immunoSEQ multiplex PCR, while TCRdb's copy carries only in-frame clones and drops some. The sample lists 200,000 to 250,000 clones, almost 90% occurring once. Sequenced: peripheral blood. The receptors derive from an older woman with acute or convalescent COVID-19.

CDR3 protein: CATSQGFQPDTQYF. Here the CDR3 DNA reads TGTGCCACATCGCAGGGGTTCCAGCCCGATACGCAGTATTTT. V usage is TRBV10-3 and J usage is TRBJ2-3, with D tentatively TRBD1 (6 bases). Per germline, CDR1 ENHRY and CDR2 SYGVKD. Trimming took off 10 bases at V and 6 bases at J, with 20 bases between the two ends. This CDR3 spans 14 amino acids.

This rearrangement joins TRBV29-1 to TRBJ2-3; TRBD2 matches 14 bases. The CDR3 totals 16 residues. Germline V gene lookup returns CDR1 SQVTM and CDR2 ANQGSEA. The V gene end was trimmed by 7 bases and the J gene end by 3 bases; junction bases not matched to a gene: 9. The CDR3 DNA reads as TGCAGCGGGGCCCGACTAGCGGGGGGGCGGACAGATACGCAGTATTTT. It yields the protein CSGARLAGGRTDTQYF.

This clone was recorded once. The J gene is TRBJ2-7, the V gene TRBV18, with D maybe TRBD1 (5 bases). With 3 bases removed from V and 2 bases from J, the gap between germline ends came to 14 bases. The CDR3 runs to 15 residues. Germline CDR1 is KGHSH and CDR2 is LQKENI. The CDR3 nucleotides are TGTGCCAGCTCACCCCGGATTCAGGGTCCCTACGAGCAGTACTTC. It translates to CASSPRIQGPYEQYF.

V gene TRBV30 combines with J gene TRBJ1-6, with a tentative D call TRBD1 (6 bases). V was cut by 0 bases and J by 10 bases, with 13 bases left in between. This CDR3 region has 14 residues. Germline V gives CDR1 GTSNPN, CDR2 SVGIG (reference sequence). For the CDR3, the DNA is TGTGCCTGGAGTGTACAGGGACCGAGGTCACCCCTCCACTTT. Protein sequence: CAWSVQGPRSPLHF.

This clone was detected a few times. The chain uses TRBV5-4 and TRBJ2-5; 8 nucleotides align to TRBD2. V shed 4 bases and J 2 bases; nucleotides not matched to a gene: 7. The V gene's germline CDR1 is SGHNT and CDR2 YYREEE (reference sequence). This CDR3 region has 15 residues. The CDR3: CASSDKRGRQETQYF. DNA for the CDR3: TGTGCCAGCAGCGACAAGCGGGGGAGACAAGAGACCCAGTACTTC.

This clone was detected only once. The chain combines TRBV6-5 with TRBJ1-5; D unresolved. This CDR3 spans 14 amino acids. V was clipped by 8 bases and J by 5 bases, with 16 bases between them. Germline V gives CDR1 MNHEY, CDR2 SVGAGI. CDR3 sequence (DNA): TGTGCCAGCCCGACCACCAGGACTCATCAGCCCCAGCATTTT. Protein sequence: CASPTTRTHQPQHF.

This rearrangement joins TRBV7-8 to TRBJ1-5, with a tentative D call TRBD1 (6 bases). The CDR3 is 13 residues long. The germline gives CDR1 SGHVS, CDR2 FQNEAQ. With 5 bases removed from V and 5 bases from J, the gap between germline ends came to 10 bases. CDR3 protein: CASSRHRDQPQHF. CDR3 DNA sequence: TGTGCCAGCAGCCGTCACAGGGATCAGCCCCAGCATTTT. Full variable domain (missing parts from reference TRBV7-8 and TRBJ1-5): GAGVSQSPRYKVAKRGQDVALRCDPISGHVSLFWYQQALGQGPEFLTYFQNEAQLDKSGLPSDRFFAERPEGSVSTLKIQRTQQEDSAVYLCASSRHRDQPQHFGDGTRLSIL.

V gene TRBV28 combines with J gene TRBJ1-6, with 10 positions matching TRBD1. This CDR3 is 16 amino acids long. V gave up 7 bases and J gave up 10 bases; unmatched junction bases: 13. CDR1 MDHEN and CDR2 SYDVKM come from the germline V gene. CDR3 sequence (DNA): TGTGCCAGCAAACAACGGGGGACAGGGGTGAGCTCACCCCTCCACTTT. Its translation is CASKQRGTGVSSPLHF.

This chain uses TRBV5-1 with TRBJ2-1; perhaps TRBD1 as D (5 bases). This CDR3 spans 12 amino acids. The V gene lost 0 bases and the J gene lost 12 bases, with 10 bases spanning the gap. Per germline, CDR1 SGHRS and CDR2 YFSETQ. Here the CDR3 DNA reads TGCGCCAGCAGCTTGGAAGGGGTGGGGCAGTTCTTC. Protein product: CASSLEGVGQFF.

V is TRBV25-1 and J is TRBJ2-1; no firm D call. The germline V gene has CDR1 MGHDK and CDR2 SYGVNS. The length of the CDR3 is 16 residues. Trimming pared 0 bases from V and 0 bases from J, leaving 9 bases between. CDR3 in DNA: TGTGCCAGCAGTGAATACCGGTCGAGCTCCTACAATGAGCAGTTCTTC. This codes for CASSEYRSSSYNEQFF.

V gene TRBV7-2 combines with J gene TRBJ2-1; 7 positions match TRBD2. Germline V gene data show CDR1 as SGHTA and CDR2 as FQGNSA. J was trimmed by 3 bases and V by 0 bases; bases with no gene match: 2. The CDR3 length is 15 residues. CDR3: CASSLASGLYNEQFF. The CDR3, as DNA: TGTGCCAGCAGCTTAGCTAGCGGGCTCTACAATGAGCAGTTCTTC.

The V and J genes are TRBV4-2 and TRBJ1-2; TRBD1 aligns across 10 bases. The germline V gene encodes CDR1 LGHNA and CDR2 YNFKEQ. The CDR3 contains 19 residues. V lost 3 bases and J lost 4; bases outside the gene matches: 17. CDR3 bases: TGTGCCAGCAGCCACGACTCCCGGGACAGGGGAGGTTTTAGCTATGGCTACACCTTC. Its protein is CASSHDSRDRGGFSYGYTF.

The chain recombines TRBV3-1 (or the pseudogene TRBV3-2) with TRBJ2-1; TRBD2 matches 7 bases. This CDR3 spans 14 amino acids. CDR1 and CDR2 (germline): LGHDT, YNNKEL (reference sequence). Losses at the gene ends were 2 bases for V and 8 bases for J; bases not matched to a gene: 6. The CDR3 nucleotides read TGTGCCAGCAGCCAAAGGACCCGGGGGGATGAGCAGTTCTTC. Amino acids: CASSQRTRGDEQFF.

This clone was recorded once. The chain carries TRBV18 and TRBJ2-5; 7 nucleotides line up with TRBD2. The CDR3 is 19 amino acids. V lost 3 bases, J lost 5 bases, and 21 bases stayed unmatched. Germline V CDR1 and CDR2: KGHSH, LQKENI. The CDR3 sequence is CASSPGRGVPQLEGETQYF. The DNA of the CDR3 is TGTGCCAGCTCACCGGGGAGGGGTGTTCCCCAACTGGAAGGTGAGACCCAGTACTTC. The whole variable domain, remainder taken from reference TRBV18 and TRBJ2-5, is NAGVMQNPRHLVRRRGQEARLRCSPMKGHSHVYWYRQLPEEGLKFMVYLQKENIIDESGMPKERFSAEFPKEGPSILRIQQVVRGDSAAYFCASSPGRGVPQLEGETQYFGPGTRLLVL.

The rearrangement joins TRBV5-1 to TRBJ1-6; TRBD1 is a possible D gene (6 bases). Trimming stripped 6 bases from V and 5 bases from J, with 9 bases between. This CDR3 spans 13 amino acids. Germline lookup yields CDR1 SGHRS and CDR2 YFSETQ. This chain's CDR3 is CASMGADNSPLHF. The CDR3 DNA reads TGCGCCAGCATGGGGGCCGATAATTCACCCCTCCACTTT.

CDR3 protein: CASSHGQSYSNQPQHF. The DNA of the CDR3 is TGTGCCAGCAGCCATGGACAGAGCTATAGCAATCAGCCCCAGCATTTT. The V gene is TRBV14, the J gene TRBJ1-5; D is possibly TRBD1 (6 bases). Trimming cost V 3 bases and J 0 bases, with 12 bases left between them. The CDR3 sequence is 16 residues long. Germline V gene lookup returns CDR1 SGHDN and CDR2 FVKESK.

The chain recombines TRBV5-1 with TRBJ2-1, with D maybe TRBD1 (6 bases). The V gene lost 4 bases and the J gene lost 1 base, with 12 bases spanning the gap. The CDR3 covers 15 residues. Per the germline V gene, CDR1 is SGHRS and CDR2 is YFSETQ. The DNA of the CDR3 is TGCGCCAGCAGCCTTAGACAGGTTTCCTACAATGAGCAGTTCTTC. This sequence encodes CASSLRQVSYNEQFF.

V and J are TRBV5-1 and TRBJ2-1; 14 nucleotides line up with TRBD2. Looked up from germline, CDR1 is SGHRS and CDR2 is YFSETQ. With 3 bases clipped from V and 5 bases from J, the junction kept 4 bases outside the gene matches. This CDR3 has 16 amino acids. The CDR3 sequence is CASSSGLAGANNEQFF. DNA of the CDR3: TGCGCCAGCAGCTCGGGACTAGCGGGGGCCAACAATGAGCAGTTCTTC.

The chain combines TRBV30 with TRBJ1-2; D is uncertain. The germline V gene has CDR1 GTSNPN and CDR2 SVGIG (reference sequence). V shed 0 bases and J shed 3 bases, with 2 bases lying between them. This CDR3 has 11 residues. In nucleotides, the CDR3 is TGTGCCTGGAGTGTCTACTATGGCTACACCTTC. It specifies CAWSVYYGYTF.